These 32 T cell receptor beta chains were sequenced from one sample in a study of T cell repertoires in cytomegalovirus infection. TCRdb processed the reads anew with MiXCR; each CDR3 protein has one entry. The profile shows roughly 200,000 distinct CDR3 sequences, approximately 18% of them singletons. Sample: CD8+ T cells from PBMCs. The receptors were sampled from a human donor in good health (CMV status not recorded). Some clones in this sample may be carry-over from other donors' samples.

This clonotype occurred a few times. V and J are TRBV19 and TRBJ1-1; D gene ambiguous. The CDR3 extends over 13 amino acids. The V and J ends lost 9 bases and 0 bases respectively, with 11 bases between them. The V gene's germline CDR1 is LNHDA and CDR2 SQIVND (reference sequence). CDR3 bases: TGTGCCAGCCTCCCGGGCATGAACACTGAAGCTTTCTTT. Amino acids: CASLPGMNTEAFF.

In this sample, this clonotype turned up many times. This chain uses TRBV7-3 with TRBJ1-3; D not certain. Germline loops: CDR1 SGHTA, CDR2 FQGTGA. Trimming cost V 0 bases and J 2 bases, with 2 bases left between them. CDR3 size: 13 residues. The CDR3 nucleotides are TGTGCCAGCAGCTTAACCCCTGGAAACACCATATATTTT. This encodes CASSLTPGNTIYF. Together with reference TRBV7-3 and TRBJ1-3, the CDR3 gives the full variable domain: GAGVSQTPSNKVTEKGKYVELRCDPISGHTALYWYRQSLGQGPEFLIYFQGTGAADDSGLPNDRFFAVRPEGSVSTLKIQRTERGDSAVYLCASSLTPGNTIYFGEGSWLTVV.

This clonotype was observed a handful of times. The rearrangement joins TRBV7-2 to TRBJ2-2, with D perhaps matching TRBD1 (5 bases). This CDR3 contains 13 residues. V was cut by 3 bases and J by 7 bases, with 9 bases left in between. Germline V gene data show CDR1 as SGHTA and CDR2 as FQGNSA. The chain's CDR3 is CASSFAGFGELFF. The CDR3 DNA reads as TGTGCCAGCAGCTTTGCAGGGTTCGGGGAGCTGTTTTTT. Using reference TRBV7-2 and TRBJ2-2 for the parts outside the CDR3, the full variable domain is GAGVSQSPSNKVTEKGKDVELRCDPISGHTALYWYRQSLGQGLEFLIYFQGNSAPDKSGLPSDRFSAERTGGSVSTLTIQRTQQEDSAVYLCASSFAGFGELFFGEGSRLTVL.

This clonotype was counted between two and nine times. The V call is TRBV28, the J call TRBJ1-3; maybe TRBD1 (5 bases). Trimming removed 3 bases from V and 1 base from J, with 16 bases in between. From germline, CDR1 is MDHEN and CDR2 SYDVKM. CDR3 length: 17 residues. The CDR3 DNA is TGTGCCAGCAGTTTTGTCGCGGACAATATGTCTGGAAACACCATATATTTT. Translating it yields CASSFVADNMSGNTIYF.

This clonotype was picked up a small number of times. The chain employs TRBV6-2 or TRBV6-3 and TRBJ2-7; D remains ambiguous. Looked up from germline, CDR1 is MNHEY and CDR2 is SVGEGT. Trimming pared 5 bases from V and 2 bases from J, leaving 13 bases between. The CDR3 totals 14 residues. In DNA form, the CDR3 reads TGTGCCAGCAGTGGTCCGATCGCCCCCTACGAGCAGTACTTC. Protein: CASSGPIAPYEQYF.

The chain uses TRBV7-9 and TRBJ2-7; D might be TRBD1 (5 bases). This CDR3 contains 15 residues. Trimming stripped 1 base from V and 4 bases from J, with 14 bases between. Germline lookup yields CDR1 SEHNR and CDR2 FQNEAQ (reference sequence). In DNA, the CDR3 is TGTGCCAGCAGCTTAGAGTTAGGGGCCTTATACGAGCAGTACTTC. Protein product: CASSLELGALYEQYF.

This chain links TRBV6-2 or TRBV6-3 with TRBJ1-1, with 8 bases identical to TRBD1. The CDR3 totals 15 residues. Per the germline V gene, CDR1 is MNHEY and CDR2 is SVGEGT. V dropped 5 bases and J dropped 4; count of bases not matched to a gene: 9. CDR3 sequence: CASSPPQGAITEAFF. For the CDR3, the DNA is TGTGCCAGCAGTCCTCCTCAGGGGGCGATCACTGAAGCTTTCTTT.

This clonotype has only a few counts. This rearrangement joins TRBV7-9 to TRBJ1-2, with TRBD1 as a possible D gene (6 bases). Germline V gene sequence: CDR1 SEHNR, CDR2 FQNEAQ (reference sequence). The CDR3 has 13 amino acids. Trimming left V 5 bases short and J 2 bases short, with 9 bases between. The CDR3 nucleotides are TGTGCCAGCAGCCCGGACAGAAACTATGGCTACACCTTC. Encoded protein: CASSPDRNYGYTF.

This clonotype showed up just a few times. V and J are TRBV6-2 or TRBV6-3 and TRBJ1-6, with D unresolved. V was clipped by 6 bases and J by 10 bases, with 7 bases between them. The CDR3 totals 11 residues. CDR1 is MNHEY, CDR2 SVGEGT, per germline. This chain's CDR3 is CASRDFSPLHF. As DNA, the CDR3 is TGTGCCAGCAGAGACTTCTCACCCCTCCACTTT.

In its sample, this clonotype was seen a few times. The CDR3 DNA sequence: TGTGCCAGCAGTACCACAGGGTCGGGAAACACCATATATTTT. It codes for CASSTTGSGNTIYF. The chain recombines TRBV12-3 or TRBV12-4 with TRBJ1-3; D is perhaps TRBD1 (6 bases). The CDR3 is made up of 14 amino acids. V was clipped by 5 bases and J by 4 bases, with 12 bases between them.

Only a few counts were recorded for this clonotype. CDR3 protein: CASSSEWDRGYTF. Written as DNA, the CDR3 is TGTGCCAGCAGTTCCGAGTGGGATAGAGGCTACACCTTC. This rearrangement joins TRBV28 to TRBJ1-2; D is ambiguous. This CDR3 is built from 13 residues. Germline lookup yields CDR1 MDHEN and CDR2 SYDVKM. Trimming took 4 bases from V and 8 from J, leaving 14 bases between them.

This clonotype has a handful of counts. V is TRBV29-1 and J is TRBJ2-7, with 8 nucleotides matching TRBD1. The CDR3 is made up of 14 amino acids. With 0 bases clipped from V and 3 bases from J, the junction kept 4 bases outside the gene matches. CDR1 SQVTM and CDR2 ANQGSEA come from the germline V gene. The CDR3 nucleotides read TGCAGCGTTGAAGATCAAGGACAGGGCTACGAGCAGTACTTC. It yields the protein CSVEDQGQGYEQYF.

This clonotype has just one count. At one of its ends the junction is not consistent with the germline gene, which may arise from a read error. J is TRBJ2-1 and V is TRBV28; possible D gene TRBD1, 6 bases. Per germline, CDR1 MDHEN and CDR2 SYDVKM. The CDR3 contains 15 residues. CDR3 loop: CAISRRDTSYNEQFF. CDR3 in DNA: TGTGCCATCAGTCGCCGGGACACTTCCTACAATGAGCAGTTCTTC.

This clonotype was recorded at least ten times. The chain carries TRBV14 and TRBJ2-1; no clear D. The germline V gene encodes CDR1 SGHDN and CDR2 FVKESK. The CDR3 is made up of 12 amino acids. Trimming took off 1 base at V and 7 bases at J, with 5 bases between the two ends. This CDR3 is CASSQVRNEQFF. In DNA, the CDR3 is TGTGCCAGCAGCCAAGTAAGGAATGAGCAGTTCTTC.

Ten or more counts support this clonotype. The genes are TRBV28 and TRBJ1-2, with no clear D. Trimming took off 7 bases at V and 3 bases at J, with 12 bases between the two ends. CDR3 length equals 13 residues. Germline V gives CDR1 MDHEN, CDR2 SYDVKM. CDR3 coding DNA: TGTGCCAGCAATTGGTCGGGTGACTATGGCTACACCTTC. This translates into CASNWSGDYGYTF.

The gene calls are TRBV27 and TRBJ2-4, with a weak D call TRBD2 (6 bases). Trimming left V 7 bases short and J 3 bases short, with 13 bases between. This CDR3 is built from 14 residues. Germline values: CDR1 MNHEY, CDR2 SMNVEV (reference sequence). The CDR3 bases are TGTGCCAGCACCCCATTGGGGGGCAAAAACATTCAGTACTTC. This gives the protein CASTPLGGKNIQYF.

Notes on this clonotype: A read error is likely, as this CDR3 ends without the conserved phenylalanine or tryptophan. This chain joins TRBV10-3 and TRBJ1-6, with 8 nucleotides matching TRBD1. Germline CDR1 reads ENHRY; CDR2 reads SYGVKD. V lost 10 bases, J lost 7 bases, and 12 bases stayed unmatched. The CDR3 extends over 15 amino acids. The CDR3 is CATGTGLLRNSPLHL. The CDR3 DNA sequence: TGTGCCACCGGGACAGGCCTACTTCGAAATTCACCCCTCCACTTG.

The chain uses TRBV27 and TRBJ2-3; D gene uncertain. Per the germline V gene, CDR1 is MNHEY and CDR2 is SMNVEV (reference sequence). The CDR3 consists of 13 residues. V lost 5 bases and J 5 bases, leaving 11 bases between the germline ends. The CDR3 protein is CASSPLRIDTQYF. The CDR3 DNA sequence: TGTGCCAGCAGTCCTCTCCGGATAGATACGCAGTATTTT.

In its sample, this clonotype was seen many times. Here the CDR3 DNA reads TGTGCCAGCAGCCCCACCCTTTCTAGTATGGACTATGGCTACACCTTC. Translating gives CASSPTLSSMDYGYTF. The chain employs TRBV7-2 and TRBJ1-2; D is undetermined. The CDR3 length is 16 residues. The V end was cut by 5 bases, the J end by 3 bases, with 19 bases between. Germline V lookup: CDR1 SGHTA, CDR2 FQGNSA.

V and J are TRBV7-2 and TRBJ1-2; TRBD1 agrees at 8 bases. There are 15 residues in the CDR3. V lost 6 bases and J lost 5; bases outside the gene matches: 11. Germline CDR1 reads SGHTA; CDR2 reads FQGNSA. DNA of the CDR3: TGTGCCAGCAGTTACGGACAGGGAGGGGATTATGGCTACACCTTC. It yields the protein CASSYGQGGDYGYTF.

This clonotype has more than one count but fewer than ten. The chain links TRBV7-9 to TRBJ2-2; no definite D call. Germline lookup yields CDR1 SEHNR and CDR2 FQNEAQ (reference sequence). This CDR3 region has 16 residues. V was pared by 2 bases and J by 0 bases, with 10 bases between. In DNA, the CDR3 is TGTGCCAGCAGCTTACTGTCCGGGTCGAACACCGGGGAGCTGTTTTTT. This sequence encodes CASSLLSGSNTGELFF.

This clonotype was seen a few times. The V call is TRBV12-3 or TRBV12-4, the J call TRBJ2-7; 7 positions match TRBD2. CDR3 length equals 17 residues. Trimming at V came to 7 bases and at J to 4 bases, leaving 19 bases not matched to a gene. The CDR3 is CASNHSPISGPGYEQYF. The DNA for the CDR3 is TGTGCCAGCAACCACTCACCGATTAGCGGGCCTGGATACGAGCAGTACTTC.

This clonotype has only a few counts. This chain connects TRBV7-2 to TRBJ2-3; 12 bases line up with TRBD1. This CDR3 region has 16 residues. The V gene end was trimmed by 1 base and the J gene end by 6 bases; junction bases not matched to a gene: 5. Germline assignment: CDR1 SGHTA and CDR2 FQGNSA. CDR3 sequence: CASSLVGQGAGDTQYF. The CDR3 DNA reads TGTGCCAGCAGCTTAGTGGGACAGGGGGCAGGTGATACGCAGTATTTT. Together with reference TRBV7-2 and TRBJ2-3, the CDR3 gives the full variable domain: GAGVSQSPSNKVTEKGKDVELRCDPISGHTALYWYRQSLGQGLEFLIYFQGNSAPDKSGLPSDRFSAERTGGSVSTLTIQRTQQEDSAVYLCASSLVGQGAGDTQYFGPGTRLTVL.

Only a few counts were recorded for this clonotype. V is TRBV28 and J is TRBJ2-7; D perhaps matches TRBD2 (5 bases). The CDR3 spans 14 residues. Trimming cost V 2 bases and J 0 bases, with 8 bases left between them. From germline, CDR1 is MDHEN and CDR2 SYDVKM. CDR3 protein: CASSLGRDSYEQYF. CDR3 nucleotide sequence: TGTGCCAGCAGTTTAGGACGGGACTCCTACGAGCAGTACTTC.

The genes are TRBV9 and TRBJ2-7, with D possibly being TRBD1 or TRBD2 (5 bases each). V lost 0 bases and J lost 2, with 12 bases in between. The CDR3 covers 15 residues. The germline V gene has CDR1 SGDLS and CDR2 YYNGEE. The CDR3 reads CASSVEGDPAYEQYF. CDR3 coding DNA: TGTGCCAGCAGCGTAGAAGGGGACCCCGCCTACGAGCAGTACTTC.

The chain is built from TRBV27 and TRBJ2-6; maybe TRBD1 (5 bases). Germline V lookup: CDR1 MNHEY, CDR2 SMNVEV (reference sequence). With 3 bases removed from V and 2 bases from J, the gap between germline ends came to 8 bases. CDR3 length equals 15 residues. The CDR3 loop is CASSFGHTGANVLTF. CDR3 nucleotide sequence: TGTGCCAGCAGTTTTGGACATACTGGGGCCAACGTCCTGACTTTC. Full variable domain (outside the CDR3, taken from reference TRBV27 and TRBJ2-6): EAQVTQNPRYLITVTGKKLTVTCSQNMNHEYMSWYRQDPGLGLRQIYYSMNVEVTDKGDVPEGYKVSRKEKRNFPLILESPSPNQTSLYFCASSFGHTGANVLTFGAGSRLTVL.

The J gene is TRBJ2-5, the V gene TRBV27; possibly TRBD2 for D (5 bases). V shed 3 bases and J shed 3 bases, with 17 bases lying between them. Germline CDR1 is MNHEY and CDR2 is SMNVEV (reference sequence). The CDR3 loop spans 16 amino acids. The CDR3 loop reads CASSLGWASTKETQYF. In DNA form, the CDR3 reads TGTGCCAGCAGTTTGGGTTGGGCTAGCACTAAAGAGACCCAGTACTTC.

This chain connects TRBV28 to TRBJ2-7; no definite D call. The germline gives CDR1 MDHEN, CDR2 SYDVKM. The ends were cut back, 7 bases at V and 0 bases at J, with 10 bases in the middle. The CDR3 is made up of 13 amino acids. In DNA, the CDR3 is TGTGCCAGCATCCCCAGCGTCTCCTACGAGCAGTACTTC. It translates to CASIPSVSYEQYF.

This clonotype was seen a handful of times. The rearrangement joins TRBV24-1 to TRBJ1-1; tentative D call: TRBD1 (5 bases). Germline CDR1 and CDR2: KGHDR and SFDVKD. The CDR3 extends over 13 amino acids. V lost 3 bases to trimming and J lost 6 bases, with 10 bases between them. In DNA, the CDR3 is TGTGCCACCAGTGATGCGGCAGGGTCTGAAGCTTTCTTT. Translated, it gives CATSDAAGSEAFF.

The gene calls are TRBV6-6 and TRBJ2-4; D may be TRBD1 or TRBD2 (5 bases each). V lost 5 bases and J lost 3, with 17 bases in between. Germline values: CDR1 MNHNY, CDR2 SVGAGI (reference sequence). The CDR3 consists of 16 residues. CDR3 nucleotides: TGTGCCAGCAGTGTCGACAGTATTAGCGTCAAAAACATTCAGTACTTC. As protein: CASSVDSISVKNIQYF.

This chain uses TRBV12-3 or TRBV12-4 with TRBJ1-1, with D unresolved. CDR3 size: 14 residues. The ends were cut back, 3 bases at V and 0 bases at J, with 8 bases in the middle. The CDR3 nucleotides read TGTGCCAGCAGTTTTGATTTTTTGAACACTGAAGCTTTCTTT. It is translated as CASSFDFLNTEAFF.

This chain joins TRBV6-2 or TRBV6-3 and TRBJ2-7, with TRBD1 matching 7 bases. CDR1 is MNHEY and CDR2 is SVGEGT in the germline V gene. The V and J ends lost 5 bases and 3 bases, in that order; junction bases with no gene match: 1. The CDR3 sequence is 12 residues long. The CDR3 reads CASSQGDYEQYF. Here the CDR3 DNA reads TGTGCCAGCAGTCAGGGGGACTACGAGCAGTACTTC.